Listed below are T cell receptor beta chains from one sample, sequenced in a study of blood T cells in healthy people across ages. TCRdb redid the calling of the 5' RACE reads with MiXCR, one entry per CDR3 protein. Of about 780,000 distinct CDR3 sequences in the sample, 46% are singletons; the top ten hold around 18%. The sample comprised blood. These TCRs come from a man aged 80 or over in good health. Both conserved end residues are part of each CDR3. The D gene is left open where the match is weak. Not every row has a clone size; where given, it reads once, few, many or a size class.

- | - | TRBJ2-1 | TRBV2 | TGTGCCAGCTCTCCAGCTGATAGGGCGAATGAGCAGTTCTTC | CASSPADRANEQFF
- | TRBD2 | TRBJ2-7 | TRBV3-1 | TGTGCCAGCAGCCAACACCCCGGTAGCGGGAGCGAGCAGTACTTC | CASSQHPGSGSEQYF
- | TRBD2 | TRBJ2-7 | TRBV3-1 | TGTGCCAGCAGCCAAGACTATGGTAGCGGGAGCTCCTACGAGCAGTACTTC | CASSQDYGSGSSYEQYF
many | - | TRBJ2-1 | TRBV12-3/TRBV12-4 | TGTGCCAGCAGTCCGCGAATCGAAAGTGAGCAGTTCTTC | CASSPRIESEQFF
- | - | TRBJ1-2 | TRBV21-1 | TGTGCCAGCAACGAAGGGGGCAGCTATGGCTACACCTTC | CASNEGGSYGYTF
- | - | TRBJ2-1 | TRBV20-1 | TGTAGTGCTGGAGGGTTGAGTGAGCAGTTCTTC | CSAGGLSEQFF
- | TRBD2 | TRBJ2-7 | TRBV12-3/TRBV12-4 | TGTGCCAGCAGTGGGGGGGTGGCGTACGAGCAGTACTTC | CASSGGVAYEQYF
many | - | TRBJ2-3 | TRBV29-1 | TGCAGCGTTGATCGCACAGATACGCAGTATTTT | CSVDRTDTQYF
- | - | TRBJ2-3 | TRBV12-3/TRBV12-4 | TGTGCCAGCAGTCCTACGGTTAGAACAGATACGCAATATTTT | CASSPTVRTDTQYF
- | TRBD2 | TRBJ2-1 | TRBV28 | TGTGCCAGCAGTTTAGCCGGGACTAGCGGGCCCAATGAGCAGTTCTTC | CASSLAGTSGPNEQFF
- | - | TRBJ1-2 | TRBV28 | TGTGCCAGCAGTCCGCCCGGACAGTATTACTATGGCTACACCTTC | CASSPPGQYYYGYTF
- | TRBD2 | TRBJ2-1 | TRBV7-2 | TGTGCCAGCAGCCGGAGCGGGAATGCCTACAATGAGCAGTTCTTC | CASSRSGNAYNEQFF
- | TRBD1 | TRBJ1-2 | TRBV27 | TGTGCCAGCAGTTTAACTCCAGGGGGCTCGTATGGCTACACCTTC | CASSLTPGGSYGYTF
few | TRBD2 | TRBJ2-7 | TRBV6-6 | TGTGCCAGCGCGGGGGGCTCCTACGAGCAGTACTTC | CASAGGSYEQYF
- | TRBD1 | TRBJ2-2 | TRBV10-3 | TGTGCCATCAGTGCAGACAGGGGCGGGGAGCTGTTTTTT | CAISADRGGELFF
- | TRBD1 | TRBJ2-5 | TRBV6-2/TRBV6-3 | TGTGCCAGCAGTTACTCGAGGGCGACAGGGGGCCGAGAGACCCAGTACTTC | CASSYSRATGGRETQYF
few | - | TRBJ1-3 | TRBV12-3/TRBV12-4 | TGTGCCAGCAGATTGACAGATCAAACCTCTGGAAACACCATATATTTT | CASRLTDQTSGNTIYF
- | TRBD2 | TRBJ2-2 | TRBV20-1 | TGCAGTGCCTTCGTGGCGGGAGTCGCGGAGCTGTTTTTT | CSAFVAGVAELFF
- | - | TRBJ2-3 | TRBV12-3/TRBV12-4 | TGTGCCAGCAGCCCTGGAGTAGTTGCAGATGCGCAGTATTTT | CASSPGVVADAQYF
few | TRBD1 | TRBJ2-1 | TRBV27 | TGTGCCAGCAATCCCTTTTGGACAGGTGTTAGTGAGCAGTTCTTC | CASNPFWTGVSEQFF
few | TRBD2 | TRBJ2-3 | TRBV4-2 | TGTGCCAGCAGCCTCCATGCAAGCGGGAGTATCTCAGATACGCAGTATTTT | CASSLHASGSISDTQYF
- | - | TRBJ2-7 | TRBV12-3/TRBV12-4 | TGTGCCAGCAGTTCCTTCGCCGGGGGCTCTTACAATGAGCAGTACTTC | CASSSFAGGSYNEQYF
- | - | TRBJ2-5 | TRBV29-1 | TGCAGCGTTGATCGGGCGGGACAGGAGACCCAGTACTTC | CSVDRAGQETQYF
- | TRBD1 | TRBJ2-5 | TRBV9 | TGTGCCAGCAGCTCCCACAGGGGTCCGCAAGAGACCCAGTACTTC | CASSSHRGPQETQYF
many | TRBD2 | TRBJ2-5 | TRBV20-1 | TGCAGTGCTACGAAGGGACTAGCGGGAGGAGGGACCCAGTACTTC | CSATKGLAGGGTQYF
- | - | TRBJ2-3 | TRBV5-1 | TGCGCCAGCAGCAAGGACCCACGTCCCGTCACTACAGATACGCAGTATTTT | CASSKDPRPVTTDTQYF
- | - | TRBJ1-4 | TRBV28 | TGTGCCAGCAGTTCACCCGGTATCAGAGCAACTGATGAAAAACTGTTTTTT | CASSSPGIRATDEKLFF
many | TRBD2 | TRBJ2-1 | TRBV6-4 | TGTGCCAGCAGTGAAATGGCGGGGACTAGCAATGAGCAGTTCTTC | CASSEMAGTSNEQFF
- | - | TRBJ2-7 | TRBV25-1 | TGTGCCAGCAGTGCCCCAAGGGAGGACAAACGGTACGAGCAGTACTTC | CASSAPREDKRYEQYF
- | - | TRBJ1-1 | TRBV30 | TGTGCCTGGAGTGTACAGAAGAACACTGAAGCTTTCTTT | CAWSVQKNTEAFF
few | - | TRBJ2-1 | TRBV27 | TGTGCCAGCAGTACCGGCAATGAGCAGTTCTTC | CASSTGNEQFF
- | TRBD2 | TRBJ2-1 | TRBV9 | TGTGCCAGCAGCGTAGGGACCAGCGGGAATTCCGGGGAGACCCAGTTCTTC | CASSVGTSGNSGETQFF
few | - | TRBJ2-3 | TRBV7-8 | TGTGCCAGCAGCTTAGATCAGGTCGGCGGGGCCAGCACAGATACGCAGTATTTT | CASSLDQVGGASTDTQYF